What follows is one T cell receptor beta chain and its context. The antigen remains undetermined. This sample is part of a study of cytomegalovirus exposure and HLA in healthy donors. The germline CDR1 and CDR2 sequences are MNHEY and SMNVEV (reference sequence). Between the trimmed V and J ends, which lost 3 bases and 0 bases, there was a span of 12 bases. The CDR3 consists of 16 residues. Study conclusions and caveats: According to an earlier analysis, most TCR beta V segments yielded productive rearrangements about 90% or about 30% of the time. A few CMV-associated chains proved CMV antigen-specific in vitro. Researchers reported in a later analysis that common viral pathogens appeared linked to several top clusters.

The donors were healthy bone marrow donors. The primer mix had 60 Vbeta and 13 Jbeta primers. Sequencing was performed with immunoSEQ multiplex PCR; in TCRdb, only in-frame clones are kept and a portion is missing. The profile covers 150,000 to 200,000 clones, with over 65% appearing a single time and 4.5% to 5% taken by the ten largest. The receptor's source is a man aged 18 to 30 in good health and CMV-seropositive. V usage is TRBV27 and J usage is TRBJ2-1; D might be TRBD1 (7 bases). Sequencing used PBMCs. The DNA of the CDR3 is TGTGCCAGCAGTTTCAGGGGGGCGAACTCCTACAATGAGCAGTTCTTC. Protein: CASSFRGANSYNEQFF.